This T cell receptor (beta chain) is from a study of cytomegalovirus exposure and HLA in healthy donors. Germline V CDR1 and CDR2: SGHDN, FVKESK. This CDR3 has 14 residues. V lost 3 bases and J lost 3, with 12 bases in between. Amplification used 60 Vbeta primers and 13 Jbeta primers. Only in-frame clones appear in the TCRdb table, and some are missing; sequencing was by immunoSEQ multiplex PCR. The data contain 110,000 to 150,000 clones, 80% of them seen just once; the ten biggest clones take up approximately 2.3%. With respect to this clone: The antigen remains unidentified.

Study conclusions and caveats: TCR sequences were mostly rare, though some public TCRs occurred in many donors. What a later analysis reportedly showed was that an Asian-associated ancestry cluster had fewer N-insertions than the approximately 700-donor mean. V segments that were indistinguishable, TRBV6-2 and TRBV6-3 among them, were omitted from analysis.

This TCR was recovered from a man in his thirties or forties in good health and CMV-seronegative. The sequencing sample was made of PBMCs. V gene TRBV14 combines with J gene TRBJ2-7; perhaps TRBD2 as D (5 bases). CDR3 in DNA: TGTGCCAGCAGCCAGGGAGAGCGAGGCTACGAGCAGTACTTC. Residues: CASSQGERGYEQYF.